This T cell receptor (beta chain) was captured in a study of cytomegalovirus exposure and HLA in healthy donors. Germline V gene sequence: CDR1 MNHEY, CDR2 SVGAGI. There are 16 residues in the CDR3. V shed 4 bases, J shed 2 bases, and the junction held 5 bases outside the gene matches. PCR employed 60 Vbeta and 13 Jbeta primers. The data were produced by immunoSEQ multiplex PCR, yet TCRdb's version contains in-frame clones alone and is incomplete. The sample gives 200,000 to 300,000 clones, roughly 81% of which show up once; about 2% is in the top ten. The material sequenced was PBMCs. The clonotype originates from a woman in her forties in good health and CMV-seropositive. The J gene is TRBJ2-7, the V gene TRBV6-5; TRBD2 aligns across 13 bases. CDR3 residues: CASSSGTSGATYEQYF. The CDR3 nucleotides read TGTGCCAGCAGTTCCGGGACTAGCGGGGCTACCTACGAGCAGTACTTC.